This T cell receptor beta chain was captured in a study of OX40 agonist ivuxolimab in advanced cancers. As for this clone: Other DNA sequences in this specimen translate into the identical CDR3.

People who had autoimmune disease history or systemic immunosuppression were excluded. Repertoires were generated with immunoSEQ multiplex PCR, while TCRdb's copy carries only in-frame clones and drops some. The data hold around 63,000 clones, with approximately 89% observed a single time. The sequence derives from an adult with an advanced solid tumor such as melanoma, head and neck, liver or kidney cancer. The starting material was CD4+ or CD8+ T cells sorted from blood, obtained in a trial of the OX40 agonist ivuxolimab.

The CDR3, as DNA: TGTGCCAGCAGTGAGGGGGCTGGGTTTAGCTATGGCTACACCTTC. Protein sequence: CASSEGAGFSYGYTF. This chain joins TRBV6-1 and TRBJ1-2, with D maybe TRBD1 (6 bases). Germline values: CDR1 MNHNS, CDR2 SASEGT. V shed 3 bases and J shed 4 bases, with 15 bases lying between them. CDR3 length equals 15 residues.